This TCR beta chain was captured by sequencing in a study of cytomegalovirus exposure and HLA in healthy donors. Primers: 60 Vbeta forward and 13 Jbeta reverse. The repertoire was sequenced with immunoSEQ multiplex PCR; TCRdb's copy has only in-frame clones and lacks some. The profile shows a few hundred thousand clones, 75% to 85% of them singletons. About this clone: Its antigen is unknown.

V was trimmed by 0 bases and J by 3 bases, leaving 8 bases between them. The CDR3 spans 14 residues. CDR1 is MGHRA, CDR2 YSYEKL, per germline. Regarding the study as a whole: CMV antigen specificity was confirmed in vitro for three CMV-associated chains. Cytomegalovirus association was assigned to about 150 TCR beta chains. Most of the TCR beta V segments (in an earlier analysis) were productive either about 87% or about 30% of the time. Later work found that TCR association rates differed between HLA loci; DRB1 had the most and HLA-C the fewest.

The rearrangement joins TRBV4-1 to TRBJ1-1; D not certain. What was sequenced was PBMCs. This TCR was recovered from a girl aged 2 to 10 in good health and CMV-seronegative. Here the CDR3 reads CASSQESADTEAFF. CDR3 DNA: TGCGCCAGCAGCCAAGAGTCGGCGGACACTGAAGCTTTCTTT.